The 5 T cell receptor beta chains below were found in one sample sequenced in a study of blood T cell repertoires in COVID-19. The method was immunoSEQ multiplex PCR; TCRdb's version includes in-frame clones alone and lacks a portion of them. The data show approximately 360,000 clones, 75% to 90% seen once. The sample consisted of PBMCs or T cells enriched from blood (not recorded which). The receptors shown here come from a woman between 45 and 65 years old who had recovered from COVID-19.

The J gene is TRBJ2-3, the V gene TRBV6-2 or TRBV6-3; 9 positions match TRBD1. The CDR3 contains 16 residues. CDR1 and CDR2 from the germline V gene are MNHEY and SVGEGT. J was trimmed by 3 bases and V by 2 bases; bases with no gene match: 6. CDR3 DNA: TGTGCCAGCAGTTACCCCCGGGACAGGGCGACAGATACGCAGTATTTT. Its translation is CASSYPRDRATDTQYF.

The genes are TRBV30 and TRBJ2-2; D unresolved. CDR1 GTSNPN and CDR2 SVGIG come from the germline V gene (reference sequence). CDR3 length equals 13 residues. The germline V and J ends were trimmed by 2 bases and 6 bases, with 10 bases remaining between them. In DNA, the CDR3 is TGTGCCTGGAGTCGGGTACCCGCCGGGGAGCTGTTTTTT. It yields the protein CAWSRVPAGELFF.

CDR3 protein: CASSQDLPNEQFF. CDR3 in DNA: TGCGCCAGCAGCCAAGATCTTCCGAATGAGCAGTTCTTC. The V call is TRBV4-1, the J call TRBJ2-1; D remains ambiguous. The CDR3 covers 13 residues. Trimming removed 0 bases from V and 7 bases from J, with 7 bases in between. Per germline, CDR1 MGHRA and CDR2 YSYEKL.

The CDR3 reads CASSLAGFRETQYF. The CDR3 nucleotides read TGTGCCAGCAGCTTAGCGGGGTTTAGGGAGACCCAGTACTTC. J is TRBJ2-5 and V is TRBV11-3; D is perhaps TRBD2 (5 bases). The CDR3 length is 14 residues. Trimming stripped 1 base from V and 5 bases from J, with 11 bases between. The germline V gene encodes CDR1 SGHNT and CDR2 YENEEA.

CDR3 sequence: CASSIGTGAGYTF. The CDR3 DNA is TGTGCCAGCAGCATAGGGACAGGGGCTGGCTACACCTTC. The chain joins TRBV7-6 to TRBJ1-2, with 10 positions matching TRBD1. The germline V gene has CDR1 SGHVS and CDR2 FNYEAQ. The CDR3 spans 13 residues. V gave up 5 bases and J gave up 7 bases; unmatched junction bases: 4.